One sample yielded the 15 T cell receptor beta chains listed below, sequenced in a study of human T cells and chemical hapten exposure. Time point reported: patch test 1, 2 weeks after DPC sensitization. Treatment: therapeutic diphenylcyclopropenone sensitization with weekly scalp DPC. TCRdb re-derived calls from the RACE reads in MiXCR, one entry per CDR3 protein. The sample records about 380,000 distinct CDR3 sequences, 4.8% being singletons. Sequences were derived from whole blood, sampled in connection with sensitization to the hapten diphenylcyclopropenone (DPC). The receptors originated from a woman aged 45 to 65 with alopecia areata. Some clones in this sample may be carry-over from other donors' samples.

This clonotype turned up a few times. This rearrangement joins TRBV2 to TRBJ1-1, with 9 bases lining up with TRBD1. CDR3 length equals 15 residues. V lost 4 bases, J lost 7 bases, and 10 bases stayed unmatched. Germline CDR1 reads SNHLY; CDR2 reads FYNNEI. The CDR3 nucleotides read TGTGCCAGCAGTGGACTGGGACAGGGTGGGGTTGAAGCTTTCTTT. Protein: CASSGLGQGGVEAFF.

At least ten counts were recorded for this clonotype. The CDR3 sequence is CASSQDPGGNSPLHF. CDR3 nucleotide sequence: TGTGCCAGCAGCCAAGACCCAGGGGGGAATTCACCCCTCCACTTT. The J gene is TRBJ1-6, the V gene TRBV3-1, with 7 bases aligning to TRBD1. J gave up 7 bases and V 0 bases, and 3 bases lay outside the gene matches. The CDR3 consists of 15 residues. In germline, CDR1 is LGHDT, CDR2 YNNKEL (reference sequence).

This CDR3 reads CASSLSYWDRGQPQHF. CDR3 DNA: TGTGCCAGCAGTTTATCTTACTGGGACAGGGGGCAGCCCCAGCATTTT. The V call is TRBV27, the J call TRBJ1-5; 11 bases match TRBD1. Germline CDR1 and CDR2: MNHEY and SMNVEV (reference sequence). V trimming: 0 bases; J trimming: 7 bases; junction bases outside the gene matches: 5. This CDR3 region has 16 residues.

The table lists this clonotype with many counts. The chain is built from TRBV6-2 or TRBV6-3 and TRBJ1-1; the D is unclear. The CDR3 is made up of 13 amino acids. Germline CDR1 is MNHEY and CDR2 is SVGEGT. V was trimmed by 5 bases and J by 1 base, leaving 8 bases between them. CDR3 protein: CASSPTRNTEAFF. In DNA form, the CDR3 reads TGTGCCAGCAGTCCGACGAGGAACACTGAAGCTTTCTTT.

The sample holds a few counts of this clonotype. V and J are TRBV11-2 and TRBJ2-3; no definite D call. This CDR3 has 13 residues. Germline CDR1 SGHAT, CDR2 FQNNGV. Between the trimmed V and J ends, which lost 6 bases and 2 bases, there was a span of 9 bases. CDR3 in amino acids: CASRATITDTQYF. For the CDR3, the DNA is TGTGCCAGCAGGGCCACTATCACAGATACGCAGTATTTT.

Only a few counts were recorded for this clonotype. J is TRBJ2-3 and V is TRBV12-3 or TRBV12-4; D is uncertain. The CDR3 runs 14 residues. The V end lost 5 bases, the J end lost 6 bases, and 15 bases lay between the germline ends. The CDR3 here is CASSPALGFDTQYF. DNA of the CDR3: TGTGCCAGCAGTCCGGCGCTAGGTTTTGATACGCAGTATTTT.

This clonotype has ten or more counts. The chain uses TRBV4-3 and TRBJ1-3, with a weak D call TRBD1 (5 bases). This CDR3 region has 15 residues. Germline CDR1 reads LGHNA; CDR2 reads YSLEER. V lost 1 base and J 4 bases, leaving 11 bases between the germline ends. The CDR3 nucleotides are TGCGCCAGCAGCCAAGGGGCAGGGTACGGAAACACCATATATTTT. Its protein is CASSQGAGYGNTIYF.

J is TRBJ2-7 and V is TRBV20-1; TRBD2 is a possible D gene (5 bases). The CDR3 extends over 15 amino acids. The germline V and J ends were trimmed by 1 base and 2 bases, with 15 bases remaining between them. From germline, CDR1 is DFQATT and CDR2 SNEGSKA (reference sequence). The CDR3 sequence: CSARAKAGNAYEQYF. The CDR3, as DNA: TGCAGTGCTAGAGCTAAGGCGGGCAACGCCTACGAGCAGTACTTC.

This clonotype was picked up many times. The J gene is TRBJ1-6, the V gene TRBV20-1, with 7 bases matching TRBD1. Trimming took 3 bases from V and 8 from J; bases not matched to a gene: 10. In germline, CDR1 is DFQATT, CDR2 SNEGSKA (reference sequence). The CDR3 is 15 amino acids. This chain's CDR3 is CSASSGGGGHSPLHF. DNA for the CDR3: TGCAGTGCTAGCTCCGGAGGAGGGGGCCATTCACCCCTCCACTTT.

As DNA, the CDR3 is TGTGCCAGCAGTTTAAATGGGGGATTGGGCTCACCCCTCCACTTT. The encoded protein is CASSLNGGLGSPLHF. This sequence joins TRBV27 and TRBJ1-6, with D possibly TRBD1 on 5 matching bases. In germline, CDR1 is MNHEY, CDR2 SMNVEV (reference sequence). The CDR3 has 15 residues. V was cut by 2 bases and J by 10 bases, with 15 bases left in between.

This clonotype was detected ten times or more. This chain links TRBV10-3 with TRBJ2-6, with D perhaps matching TRBD1 (5 bases). Germline values: CDR1 ENHRY, CDR2 SYGVKD. V lost 5 bases and J lost 2, with 7 bases in between. The CDR3 is 14 residues long. The DNA of the CDR3 is TGTGCCATCAGTTTCAGGGCTGGGGCCAACGTCCTGACTTTC. This codes for CAISFRAGANVLTF.

Concerning this clonotype: Without the conserved terminal phenylalanine or tryptophan, this CDR3 likely stems from a read error. The CDR3 protein is CASSSGGDSPLHL. The CDR3 DNA reads as TGTGCCAGCAGCTCCGGGGGGGATTCACCCCTCCACCTT. The rearrangement links TRBV7-9 to TRBJ1-6, with TRBD1 as a possible D gene (5 bases). The CDR3 loop spans 13 amino acids. V was clipped by 4 bases and J by 8 bases, with 9 bases between them. Germline V gives CDR1 SEHNR, CDR2 FQNEAQ (reference sequence).

V is TRBV30 and J is TRBJ1-1; D is undetermined. There are 14 residues in the CDR3. Germline assignment: CDR1 GTSNPN and CDR2 SVGIG (reference sequence). V was pared by 2 bases and J by 1 base, with 11 bases between. CDR3 protein: CAWSMGRGNTEAFF. DNA for the CDR3: TGTGCCTGGAGTATGGGGAGAGGGAACACTGAAGCTTTCTTT.

The CDR3 region is CASSPSGGWGGYTF. CDR3 sequence (DNA): TGTGCCAGCAGTCCGTCGGGGGGTTGGGGTGGCTACACCTTC. The rearrangement uses TRBV12-3 or TRBV12-4 and TRBJ1-2, with TRBD1 as a possible D gene (5 bases). The V end was cut by 5 bases, the J end by 7 bases, with 17 bases between. The CDR3 totals 14 residues.

Of note for this clonotype: A read error may be the cause here, since a much bigger clone is one base away. The V call is TRBV5-6, the J call TRBJ2-1, with TRBD2 matching 7 bases. V was pared by 5 bases and J by 4 bases, with 3 bases of the junction left unmatched. CDR3 size: 13 residues. The germline CDR1 and CDR2 sequences are SGHDT and YYEEEE. For the CDR3, the DNA is TGTGCCAGCAGTGCCGGGGGGTACAATGAGCAGTTCTTC. This sequence encodes CASSAGGYNEQFF.